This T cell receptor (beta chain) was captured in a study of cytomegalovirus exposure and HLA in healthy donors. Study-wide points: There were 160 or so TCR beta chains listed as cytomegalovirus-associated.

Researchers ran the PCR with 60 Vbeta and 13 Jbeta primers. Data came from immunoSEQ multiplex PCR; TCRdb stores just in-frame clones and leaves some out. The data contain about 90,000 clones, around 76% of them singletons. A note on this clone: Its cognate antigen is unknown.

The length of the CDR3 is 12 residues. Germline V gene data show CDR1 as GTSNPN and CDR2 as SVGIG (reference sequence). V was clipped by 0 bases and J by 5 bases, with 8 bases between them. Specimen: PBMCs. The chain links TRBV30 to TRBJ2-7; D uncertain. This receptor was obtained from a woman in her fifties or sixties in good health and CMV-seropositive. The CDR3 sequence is CAWSVMGHEQYF. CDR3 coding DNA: TGTGCCTGGAGTGTAATGGGCCACGAGCAGTACTTC.